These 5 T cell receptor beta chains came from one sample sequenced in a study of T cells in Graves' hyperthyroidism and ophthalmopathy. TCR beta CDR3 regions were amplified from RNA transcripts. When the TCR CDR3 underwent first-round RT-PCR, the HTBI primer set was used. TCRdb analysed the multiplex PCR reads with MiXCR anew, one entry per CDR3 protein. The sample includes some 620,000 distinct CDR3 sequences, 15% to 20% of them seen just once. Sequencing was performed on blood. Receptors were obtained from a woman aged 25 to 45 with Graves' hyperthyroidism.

CDR3: CASSSIQGAVDTQYF. Here the CDR3 DNA reads TGTGCCAGCAGTAGCATACAGGGGGCTGTGGATACGCAGTATTTT. The rearrangement joins TRBV27 to TRBJ2-3, with 9 bases fitting TRBD1. The V segment lost 5 bases and the J segment 6 bases; nucleotides outside the gene matches: 9. There are 15 residues in the CDR3. Looked up from germline, CDR1 is MNHEY and CDR2 is SMNVEV (reference sequence).

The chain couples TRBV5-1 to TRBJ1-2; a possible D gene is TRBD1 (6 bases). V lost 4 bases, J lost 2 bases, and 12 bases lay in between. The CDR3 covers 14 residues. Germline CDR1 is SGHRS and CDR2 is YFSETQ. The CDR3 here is CASSPGTLNYGYTF. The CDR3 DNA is TGCGCCAGCAGCCCCGGGACACTGAACTATGGCTACACCTTC.

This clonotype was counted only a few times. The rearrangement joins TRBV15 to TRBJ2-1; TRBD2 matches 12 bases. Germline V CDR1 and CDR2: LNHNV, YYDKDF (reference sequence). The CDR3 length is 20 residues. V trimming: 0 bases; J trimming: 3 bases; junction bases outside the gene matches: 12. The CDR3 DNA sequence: TGTGCCACCAGCAGAGAGGATTCTACTAGCGGGAGGCCCCTCTACAATGAGCAGTTCTTC. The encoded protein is CATSREDSTSGRPLYNEQFF.

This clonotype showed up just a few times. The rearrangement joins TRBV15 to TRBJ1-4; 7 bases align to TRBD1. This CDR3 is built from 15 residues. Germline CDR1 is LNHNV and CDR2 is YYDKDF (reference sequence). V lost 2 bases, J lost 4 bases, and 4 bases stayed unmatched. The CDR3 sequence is CATSRRDSLNEKLFF. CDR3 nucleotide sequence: TGTGCCACCAGCAGACGGGACAGCCTTAATGAAAAACTGTTTTTT.

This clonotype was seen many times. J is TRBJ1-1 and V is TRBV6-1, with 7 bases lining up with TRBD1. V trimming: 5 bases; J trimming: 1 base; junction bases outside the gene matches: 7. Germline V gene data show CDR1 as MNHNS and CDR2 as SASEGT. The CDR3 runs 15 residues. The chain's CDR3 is CASSYTGTANTEAFF. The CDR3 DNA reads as TGTGCCAGCAGTTATACCGGGACAGCGAACACTGAAGCTTTCTTT.